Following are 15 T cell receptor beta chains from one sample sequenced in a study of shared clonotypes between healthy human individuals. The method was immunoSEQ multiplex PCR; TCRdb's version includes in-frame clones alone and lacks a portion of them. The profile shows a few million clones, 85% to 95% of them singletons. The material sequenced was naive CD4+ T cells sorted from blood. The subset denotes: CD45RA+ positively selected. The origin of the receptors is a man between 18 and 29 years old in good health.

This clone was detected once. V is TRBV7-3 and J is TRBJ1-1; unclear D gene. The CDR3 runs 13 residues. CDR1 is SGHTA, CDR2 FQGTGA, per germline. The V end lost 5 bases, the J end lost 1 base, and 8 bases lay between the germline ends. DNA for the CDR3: TGTGCCAGCAGCCAACAAAAGAACACTGAAGCTTTCTTT. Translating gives CASSQQKNTEAFF.

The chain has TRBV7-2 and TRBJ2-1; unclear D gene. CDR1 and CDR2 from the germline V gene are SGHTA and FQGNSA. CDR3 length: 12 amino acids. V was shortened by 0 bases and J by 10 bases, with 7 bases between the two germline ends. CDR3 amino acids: CASSLALGEQFF. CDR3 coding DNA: TGTGCCAGCAGCTTAGCCCTGGGAGAGCAGTTCTTC.

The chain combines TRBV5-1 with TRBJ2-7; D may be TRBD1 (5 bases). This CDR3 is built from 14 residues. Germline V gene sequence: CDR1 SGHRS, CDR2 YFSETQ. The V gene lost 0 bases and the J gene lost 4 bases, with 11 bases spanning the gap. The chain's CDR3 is CASSLEQGGYEQYF. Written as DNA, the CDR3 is TGCGCCAGCAGCTTGGAGCAGGGTGGGTACGAGCAGTACTTC.

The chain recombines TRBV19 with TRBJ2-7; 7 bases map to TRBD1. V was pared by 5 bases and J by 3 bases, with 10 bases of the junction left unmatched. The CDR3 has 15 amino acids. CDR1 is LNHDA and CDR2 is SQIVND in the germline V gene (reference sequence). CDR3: CASSHTGVSYYEQYF. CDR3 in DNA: TGTGCCAGTAGTCATACAGGGGTATCCTACTACGAGCAGTACTTC.

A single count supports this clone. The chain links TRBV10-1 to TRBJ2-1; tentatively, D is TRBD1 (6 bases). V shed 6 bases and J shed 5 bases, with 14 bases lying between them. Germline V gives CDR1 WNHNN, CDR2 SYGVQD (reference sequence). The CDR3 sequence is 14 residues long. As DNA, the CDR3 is TGCGCCAGCAGCCAGGGGTCCAAGAACAATGAGCAGTTCTTC. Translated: CASSQGSKNNEQFF.

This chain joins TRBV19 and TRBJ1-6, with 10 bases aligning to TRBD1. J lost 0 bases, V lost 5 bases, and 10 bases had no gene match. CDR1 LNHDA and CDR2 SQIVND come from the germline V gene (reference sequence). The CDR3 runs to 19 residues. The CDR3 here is CASSSRQGARGSYNSPLHF. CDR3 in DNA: TGTGCCAGTAGTTCCCGACAGGGGGCGCGGGGCTCCTATAATTCACCCCTCCACTTT.

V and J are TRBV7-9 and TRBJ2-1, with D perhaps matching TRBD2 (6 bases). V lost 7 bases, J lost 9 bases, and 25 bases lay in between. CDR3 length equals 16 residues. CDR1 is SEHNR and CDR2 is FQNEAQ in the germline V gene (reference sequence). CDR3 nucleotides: TGTGCCAGCACATCGTTAATGGGACTCGGGGTGGGTGAGCAGTTCTTC. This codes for CASTSLMGLGVGEQFF.

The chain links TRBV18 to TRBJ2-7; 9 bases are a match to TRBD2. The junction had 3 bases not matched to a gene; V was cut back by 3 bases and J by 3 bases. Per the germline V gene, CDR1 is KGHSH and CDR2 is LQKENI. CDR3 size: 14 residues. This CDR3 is CASSPMREGYEQYF. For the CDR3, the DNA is TGTGCCAGCTCACCCATGCGGGAGGGCTACGAGCAGTACTTC.

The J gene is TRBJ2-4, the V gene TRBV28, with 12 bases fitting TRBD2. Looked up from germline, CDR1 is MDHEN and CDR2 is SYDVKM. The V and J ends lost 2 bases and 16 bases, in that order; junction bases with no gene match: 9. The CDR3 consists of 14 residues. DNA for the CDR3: TGTGCCAGCAGTTTAGGACTAGCGGGAAAGGGGGAATACTTC. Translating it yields CASSLGLAGKGEYF.

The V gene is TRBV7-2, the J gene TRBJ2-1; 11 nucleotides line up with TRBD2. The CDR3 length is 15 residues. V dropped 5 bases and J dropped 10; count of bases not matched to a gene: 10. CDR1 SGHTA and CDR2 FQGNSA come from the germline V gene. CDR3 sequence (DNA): TGTGCCAGCAGCGCGGGACTAGCGGCCCAAGGGGAGCAGTTCTTC. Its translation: CASSAGLAAQGEQFF.

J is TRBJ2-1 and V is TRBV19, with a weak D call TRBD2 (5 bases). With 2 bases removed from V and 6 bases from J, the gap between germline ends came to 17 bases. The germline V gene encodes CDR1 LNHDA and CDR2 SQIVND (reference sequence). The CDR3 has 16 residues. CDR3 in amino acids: CASSISRDSMGNEQFF. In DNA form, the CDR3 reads TGTGCCAGTAGTATAAGCCGGGATTCTATGGGCAATGAGCAGTTCTTC.

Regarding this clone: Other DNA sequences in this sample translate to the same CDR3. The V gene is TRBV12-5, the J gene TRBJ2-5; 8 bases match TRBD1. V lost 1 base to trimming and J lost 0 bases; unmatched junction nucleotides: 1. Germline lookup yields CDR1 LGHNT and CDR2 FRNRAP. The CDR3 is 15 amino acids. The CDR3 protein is CASGLGTGYQETQYF. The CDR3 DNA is TGTGCTAGTGGTTTGGGGACAGGGTACCAAGAGACCCAGTACTTC.

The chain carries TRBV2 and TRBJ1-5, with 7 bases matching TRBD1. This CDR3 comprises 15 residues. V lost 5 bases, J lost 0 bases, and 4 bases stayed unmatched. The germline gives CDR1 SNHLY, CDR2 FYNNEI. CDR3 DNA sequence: TGTGCCAGCAGTACGGACAGGCTTAGCAATCAGCCCCAGCATTTT. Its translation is CASSTDRLSNQPQHF.

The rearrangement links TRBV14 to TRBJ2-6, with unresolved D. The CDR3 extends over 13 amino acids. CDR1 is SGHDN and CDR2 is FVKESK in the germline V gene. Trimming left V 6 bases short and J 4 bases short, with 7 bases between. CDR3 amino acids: CASRDGGANVLTF. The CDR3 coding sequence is TGTGCCAGCAGAGACGGAGGGGCCAACGTCCTGACTTTC.

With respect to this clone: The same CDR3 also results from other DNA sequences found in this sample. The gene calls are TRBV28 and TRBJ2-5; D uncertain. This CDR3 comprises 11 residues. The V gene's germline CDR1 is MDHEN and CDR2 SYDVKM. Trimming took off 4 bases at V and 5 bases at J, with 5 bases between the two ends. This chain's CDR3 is CASSSRETQYF. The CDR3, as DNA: TGTGCCAGCAGTTCCCGGGAGACCCAGTACTTC.